This entry concerns a single TCR beta chain. Germline trimming cut 2 bases from V and 1 base from J; bases unmatched to any gene: 2. CDR1 and CDR2 from the germline V gene are KGHSH and LQKENI. CDR3 size: 16 residues. These data are taken from a study of blood T cell repertoires in COVID-19. Background on the study: COVID-19 samples from acute and convalescent phases originated in the United States, Italy and Spain.

Source study methods: Quantification of nucleated cells was approximated via reference gene primer amplification. Method: immunoSEQ multiplex PCR; TCRdb's copy keeps in-frame clones and lacks some. From that table come the V and J calls and clone size; the DNA was used to work out D and trimming. The sample carries about 170,000 clones, more than 75% recorded once. The sequenced sample consisted of peripheral blood. This receptor was identified in a man aged 50 or older who had recovered from COVID-19. The chain carries TRBV18 and TRBJ2-2; 9 bases fit TRBD2. CDR3 sequence reads: CASSPLAGENTGELFF. As DNA, the CDR3 is TGTGCCAGCTCACCATTAGCGGGAGAGAACACCGGGGAGCTGTTTTTT.